This paragraph reports one T cell receptor (beta chain). The data were taken from a study of siplizumab effects on memory and regulatory T cells. Germline assignment: CDR1 KGHSH and CDR2 LQKENI. The CDR3 extends over 16 amino acids. V lost 2 bases, J lost 1 base, and 14 bases lay in between. Sequencing was performed with immunoSEQ multiplex PCR; in TCRdb, only in-frame clones are kept and a portion is missing. Altogether around 65,000 clones are present, around 80% being singletons, with the ten largest covering roughly 0.4%. The rearrangement links TRBV18 to TRBJ1-1, with TRBD1 as a possible D gene (6 bases). Sequenced: memory CD4+ T cells sorted from blood. This receptor was obtained from a human donor in good health. In DNA, the CDR3 is TGTGCCAGCTCACCAAAGGGACACGGAACGAACACTGAAGCTTTCTTT. Its translation: CASSPKGHGTNTEAFF.